The clone carrying this T cell receptor beta chain was seen only a few times. What it binds is not known. This sample is part of a study of OX40 agonist ivuxolimab in advanced cancers. Findings and caveats of the study: In general, CD8+ T cells held more expanded clones than CD4+ did, on average.

Libraries were prepared by immunoSEQ multiplex PCR; TCRdb keeps only in-frame clonotypes and omits some of them. This table has about 53,000 clones, about 88% appearing once. The CDR3 sequence is 12 residues long. Germline V gene lookup returns CDR1 SNHLY and CDR2 FYNNEI. V shed 7 bases and J shed 4 bases, with 10 bases lying between them. This sample comprised CD4+ or CD8+ T cells sorted from blood, obtained in a trial of the OX40 agonist ivuxolimab. This TCR was sampled from an adult with an advanced solid tumor such as melanoma, head and neck, liver or kidney cancer. The J gene is TRBJ2-5, the V gene TRBV2, with D possibly TRBD1 on 6 matching bases. This CDR3 reads CASTGASETQYF. The DNA for the CDR3 is TGTGCCAGCACAGGGGCTTCAGAGACCCAGTACTTC.